This entry lists 32 T cell receptor beta chains sequenced from one sample in a study of cytotoxic CD8 clonotypes in ibrutinib-treated CLL. Data came from immunoSEQ multiplex PCR; TCRdb stores just in-frame clones and leaves some out. The data show 50,000 to 65,000 clones, less than 60% seen once. This specimen consisted of PBMCs, obtained after 12 months of ibrutinib treatment. The receptors were sampled from a human donor with chronic lymphocytic leukemia.

This clone is labeled as medium-sized. This rearrangement joins TRBV5-5 to TRBJ2-3; D gene ambiguous. The germline V gene has CDR1 SGHKS and CDR2 YYEKEE (reference sequence). This CDR3 comprises 12 residues. Trimming pared 2 bases from V and 4 bases from J, leaving 5 bases between. This CDR3 reads CASSLDPDTQYF. The CDR3 region has the DNA TGTGCCAGCAGCTTAGACCCAGATACGCAGTATTTT.

This chain connects TRBV20-1 to TRBJ2-7; D is unresolved. Germline-derived CDR1 and CDR2 are DFQATT and SNEGSKA (reference sequence). The V end lost 0 bases, the J end lost 5 bases, and 5 bases lay between the germline ends. The CDR3 spans 11 residues. The CDR3 loop reads CSARDYHEQYF. For the CDR3, the DNA is TGCAGTGCTAGAGATTACCACGAGCAGTACTTC.

Notes on this clone: Different DNA sequences within this sample yield the same CDR3. V is TRBV5-1 and J is TRBJ2-2, with unresolved D. The CDR3 has 14 residues. V lost 5 bases and J 0 bases, leaving 8 bases between the germline ends. Germline lookup yields CDR1 SGHRS and CDR2 YFSETQ. For the CDR3, the DNA is TGCGCCAGCAGTCTGGTACCGAACACCGGGGAGCTGTTTTTT. Translating it yields CASSLVPNTGELFF.

V and J are TRBV11-2 and TRBJ2-5; no reliable D call. The CDR3 sequence is 16 residues long. Trimming pared 3 bases from V and 1 base from J, leaving 15 bases between. Germline V gives CDR1 SGHAT, CDR2 FQNNGV. The CDR3 bases are TGTGCCAGCAGCTTTCCCCAGGACCGGCGCCAAGAGACCCAGTACTTC. It is translated as CASSFPQDRRQETQYF.

The rearrangement links TRBV19 to TRBJ2-2; D is ambiguous. This CDR3 has 15 residues. Per germline, CDR1 LNHDA and CDR2 SQIVND (reference sequence). Trimming shortened V by 1 base and J by 3 bases, and 9 bases separated the two germline ends. CDR3 loop: CASSIVRADTGELFF. The CDR3, as DNA: TGTGCCAGTAGTATAGTGAGAGCAGACACCGGGGAGCTGTTTTTT.

V usage is TRBV5-1 and J usage is TRBJ2-5; 11 nucleotides match TRBD2. Matching the DNA end better, TRBJ2-7 makes the J call doubtful. The CDR3 has 16 amino acids. Germline values: CDR1 SGHRS, CDR2 YFSETQ. The CDR3 DNA sequence: TGCGCCAGCAGCTACGAAGGGACTAGCGGAGGATACGAGCAGTACTTC. This codes for CASSYEGTSGGYEQYF.

The V and J genes are TRBV5-4 and TRBJ2-2, with 11 bases that match TRBD1. CDR1 and CDR2 from the germline V gene are SGHNT and YYREEE (reference sequence). This CDR3 contains 15 residues. The ends lost 5 bases at V and 4 bases at J; junction bases unmatched: 4. CDR3 bases: TGTGCCAGCAGAGGACAGGGGGCCGGCACCGGGGAGCTGTTTTTT. It yields the protein CASRGQGAGTGELFF.

This clone was found many times. CDR3 nucleotides: TGTGCCAGCAGTGGGCGGGGTATTGTTTACACCATATATTTT. Residues: CASSGRGIVYTIYF. The chain couples TRBV28 to TRBJ1-3; D gene ambiguous. V gave up 5 bases and J gave up 8 bases, with 16 bases separating them. Germline CDR1 MDHEN, CDR2 SYDVKM. This CDR3 is built from 14 residues.

This clone has a handful of counts. The V gene is TRBV19, the J gene TRBJ1-3; weak D call: TRBD1 (5 bases). Deletions cut 3 bases from V and 7 bases from J, with 13 bases between. The CDR3 has 14 residues. Germline CDR1 and CDR2: LNHDA and SQIVND (reference sequence). The CDR3 is CASSMAGRVNTIYF. The CDR3 DNA is TGTGCCAGTAGTATGGCAGGGCGGGTGAACACCATATATTTT.

The V and J genes are TRBV6-6 and TRBJ2-5, with D possibly being TRBD2 (5 bases). This CDR3 has 12 amino acids. Between the trimmed V and J ends, which lost 6 bases and 4 bases, there was a span of 9 bases. Germline lookup yields CDR1 MNHNY and CDR2 SVGAGI (reference sequence). CDR3 in amino acids: CASRVEGETQYF. The CDR3 DNA reads as TGTGCCAGCAGGGTTGAGGGAGAGACCCAGTACTTC.

This rearrangement joins TRBV6-5 to TRBJ2-7; D tentatively reads TRBD1 or TRBD2 (5 bases each). Germline V lookup: CDR1 MNHEY, CDR2 SVGAGI. V was cut by 6 bases and J by 0 bases, with 9 bases left in between. The CDR3 totals 13 residues. In nucleotides, the CDR3 is TGTGCCAGCAGAACCGGGGCCTCCTACGAGCAGTACTTC. This translates into CASRTGASYEQYF.

The V gene is TRBV28, the J gene TRBJ1-3; 9 bases align to TRBD1. This CDR3 comprises 16 residues. Unmatched junction bases numbered 8, after V lost 6 bases and J lost 2 bases. Germline V gives CDR1 MDHEN, CDR2 SYDVKM. The CDR3 reads CASRTWNRGPGNTIYF. The DNA of the CDR3 is TGTGCCAGCAGGACTTGGAACAGGGGGCCTGGAAACACCATATATTTT. Using reference TRBV28 and TRBJ1-3 for the parts outside the CDR3, the full variable domain is DVKVTQSSRYLVKRTGEKVFLECVQDMDHENMFWYRQDPGLGLRLIYFSYDVKMKEKGDIPEGYSVSREKKERFSLILESASTNQTSMYLCASRTWNRGPGNTIYFGEGSWLTVV.

The genes are TRBV7-2 and TRBJ1-1; D gene uncertain. Germline values: CDR1 SGHTA, CDR2 FQGNSA. The CDR3 has 13 residues. With 7 bases removed from V and 0 bases from J, the gap between germline ends came to 9 bases. The DNA of the CDR3 is TGTGCCAGCACTCCGGACGTGAACACTGAAGCTTTCTTT. Its translation: CASTPDVNTEAFF.

This clone occurred a few times. The chain uses TRBV28 and TRBJ1-2, with TRBD1 as a possible D gene (6 bases). The V end lost 8 bases, the J end lost 4 bases, and 14 bases lay between the germline ends. CDR3 length equals 13 residues. The germline V gene has CDR1 MDHEN and CDR2 SYDVKM. The CDR3 nucleotides read TGTGCCAGCGGCCTCCAGGGGATCTATGGCTACACCTTC. Protein sequence: CASGLQGIYGYTF.

For this clone: Other DNA sequences of this sample code for an identical CDR3. The chain is built from TRBV27 and TRBJ2-6; 8 nucleotides agree with TRBD2. With 3 bases clipped from V and 2 bases from J, the junction kept 9 bases outside the gene matches. Per germline, CDR1 MNHEY and CDR2 SMNVEV (reference sequence). There are 18 residues in the CDR3. CDR3 nucleotides: TGTGCCAGCAGTTTCGCTCGGGGGGGGCGGACTGGGGCCAACGTCCTGACTTTC. It yields the protein CASSFARGGRTGANVLTF.

The CDR3 sequence: CASSLPGGIGEGYTF. CDR3 sequence (DNA): TGCGCCAGCAGCTTGCCAGGGGGCATAGGGGAGGGCTACACCTTC. The rearrangement joins TRBV5-1 to TRBJ1-2; 8 bases line up with TRBD1. The CDR3 has 15 residues. Germline values: CDR1 SGHRS, CDR2 YFSETQ. Losses at the gene ends were 1 base for V and 8 bases for J; bases not matched to a gene: 10.

This clone was detected only a few times. V is TRBV19 and J is TRBJ1-3; D unresolved. Germline values: CDR1 LNHDA, CDR2 SQIVND (reference sequence). There are 17 residues in the CDR3. Trimming pared 6 bases from V and 1 base from J, leaving 19 bases between. The chain's CDR3 is CASRVRVSETSGNTIYF. The CDR3 DNA sequence: TGTGCCAGTAGGGTAAGGGTCTCAGAGACGTCTGGAAACACCATATATTTT.

On this clone: Sequence at one end of the junction differs from germline and may be a read error. Other DNA sequences of this sample code for an identical CDR3. The chain employs TRBV19 and TRBJ2-7; TRBD1 matches at 10 bases. The CDR3 extends over 13 amino acids. Germline V gene data show CDR1 as LNHDA and CDR2 as SQIVND (reference sequence). CDR3 sequence (DNA): TGTGCTAGTACCTGGACAGGGGGCTACGAGCAGTACTTC. It codes for CASTWTGGYEQYF.

The chain couples TRBV27 to TRBJ2-1; TRBD2 matches 10 bases. CDR1 and CDR2 (germline): MNHEY, SMNVEV (reference sequence). Trimming cost V 4 bases and J 7 bases; bases outside gene matches: 10. The CDR3 is made up of 16 amino acids. CDR3 residues: CASSSNLLAGRNEQFF. The CDR3 DNA is TGTGCCAGCAGTTCCAATCTACTAGCGGGGAGGAATGAGCAGTTCTTC.

V usage is TRBV27 and J usage is TRBJ1-1, with unresolved D. CDR3 length equals 14 residues. Germline V CDR1 and CDR2: MNHEY, SMNVEV (reference sequence). V shed 2 bases and J shed 8 bases, with 15 bases lying between them. CDR3 DNA sequence: TGTGCCAGCAGTTTAGTTGGGGATGTGGGGGAAGCTTTCTTT. This translates into CASSLVGDVGEAFF.

Judged by abundance, this clone is medium-sized. V gene TRBV28 combines with J gene TRBJ2-7, with TRBD2 as a possible D gene (6 bases). In germline, CDR1 is MDHEN, CDR2 SYDVKM. The CDR3 sequence is 14 residues long. With 1 base removed from V and 6 bases from J, the gap between germline ends came to 13 bases. The CDR3 DNA is TGTGCCAGCAGTTTATCCGGGGGAGGTACCGAGCAGTACTTC. Its translation is CASSLSGGGTEQYF.

CDR3 protein: CAITGTGRDYGYTF. CDR3 nucleotide sequence: TGTGCCATCACCGGGACAGGGAGGGATTATGGCTACACCTTC. The chain combines TRBV10-3 with TRBJ1-2, with 9 bases identical to TRBD1. Germline V gene sequence: CDR1 ENHRY, CDR2 SYGVKD. This CDR3 is built from 14 residues. The ends lost 7 bases at V and 5 bases at J; junction bases unmatched: 8.

There are a few counts of this clone. The chain combines TRBV28 with TRBJ1-6; perhaps TRBD1 as D (5 bases). The CDR3 is 16 residues long. The V gene's germline CDR1 is MDHEN and CDR2 SYDVKM. V was cut by 2 bases and J by 9 bases, with 17 bases left in between. The CDR3 loop is CASSLDRWGVGSPLHF. CDR3 bases: TGTGCCAGCAGTTTAGACCGTTGGGGGGTAGGTTCACCCCTCCACTTT.

There are a few counts of this clone. The chain links TRBV11-2 to TRBJ2-2; D is uncertain. Germline lookup yields CDR1 SGHAT and CDR2 FQNNGV. This CDR3 spans 16 amino acids. The germline V and J ends were trimmed by 0 bases and 4 bases, with 12 bases remaining between them. The chain's CDR3 is CASSLDASVSTGELFF. DNA for the CDR3: TGTGCCAGCAGCTTAGATGCGTCGGTATCCACCGGGGAGCTGTTTTTT.

The genes are TRBV27 and TRBJ1-2; D unclear. The V end was cut by 6 bases, the J end by 8 bases, with 16 bases between. The CDR3 extends over 13 amino acids. Germline CDR1 MNHEY, CDR2 SMNVEV (reference sequence). This CDR3 is CASSSGPHGGYTF. The DNA for the CDR3 is TGTGCCAGCAGCTCAGGACCTCACGGGGGCTACACCTTC.

The V and J genes are TRBV28 and TRBJ2-1; D remains unclear. V shed 3 bases and J shed 5 bases, with 8 bases lying between them. CDR1 MDHEN and CDR2 SYDVKM come from the germline V gene. The CDR3 totals 13 residues. The CDR3 nucleotides read TGTGCCAGCAGTTTTGATCTCGACAATGAGCAGTTCTTC. Its translation: CASSFDLDNEQFF.

The chain employs TRBV6-5 and TRBJ2-7; the match to TRBD2 covers 10 bases. The CDR3 extends over 16 amino acids. The germline gives CDR1 MNHEY, CDR2 SVGAGI. V lost 3 bases to trimming and J lost 2 bases; unmatched junction nucleotides: 7. As DNA, the CDR3 is TGTGCCAGCAGTTATGGGAGCGGGAGGGCCGCCTACGAGCAGTACTTC. Translation gives CASSYGSGRAAYEQYF.

At least ten counts were recorded for this clone. The J gene is TRBJ2-2, the V gene TRBV30, with TRBD1 identical over 9 bases. There are 16 residues in the CDR3. Germline CDR1 is GTSNPN and CDR2 is SVGIG (reference sequence). V shed 0 bases, J shed 5 bases, and the junction held 7 bases outside the gene matches. The CDR3: CAWSVPRTGETGELFF. DNA for the CDR3: TGTGCCTGGAGTGTGCCTCGGACAGGGGAGACCGGGGAGCTGTTTTTT.

There are a few counts of this clone. The rearrangement joins TRBV6-6 to TRBJ2-3; either TRBD1 or TRBD2 may supply D (7 bases each). CDR3 size: 14 residues. The germline gives CDR1 MNHNY, CDR2 SVGAGI (reference sequence). V gave up 8 bases and J gave up 6 bases, with 18 bases separating them. The CDR3 bases are TGTGCCAGCCGGGACAGCGGGACAAGCGATACGCAGTATTTT. It encodes CASRDSGTSDTQYF.

The chain is built from TRBV27 and TRBJ2-5, with D possibly matching TRBD1 (6 bases). Judging by the DNA end, TRBJ2-7 fits better; the J call may be wrong. Germline CDR1 and CDR2: MNHEY and SMNVEV (reference sequence). The CDR3 contains 13 residues. This CDR3 is CASSFVGAHEQYF. The CDR3 DNA sequence: TGTGCCAGCAGTTTCGTGGGGGCTCACGAGCAGTACTTC.

V usage is TRBV19 and J usage is TRBJ2-7; 8 bases match TRBD2. The CDR3 extends over 14 amino acids. Per the germline V gene, CDR1 is LNHDA and CDR2 is SQIVND (reference sequence). Unmatched junction bases numbered 8, after V lost 3 bases and J lost 7 bases. CDR3 sequence: CASSIRAGAREQYF. CDR3 DNA sequence: TGTGCCAGTAGTATTAGAGCGGGAGCGCGAGAGCAGTACTTC.

The chain is built from TRBV7-9 and TRBJ2-5, with 9 bases lining up with TRBD2. The CDR3 runs 16 residues. The ends lost 0 bases at V and 4 bases at J; junction bases unmatched: 6. Germline V gene data show CDR1 as SEHNR and CDR2 as FQNEAQ (reference sequence). CDR3 nucleotide sequence: TGTGCCAGCAGCTTAGCCGTCCTAGCGGGGCGAGAGACCCAGTACTTC. It translates to CASSLAVLAGRETQYF.